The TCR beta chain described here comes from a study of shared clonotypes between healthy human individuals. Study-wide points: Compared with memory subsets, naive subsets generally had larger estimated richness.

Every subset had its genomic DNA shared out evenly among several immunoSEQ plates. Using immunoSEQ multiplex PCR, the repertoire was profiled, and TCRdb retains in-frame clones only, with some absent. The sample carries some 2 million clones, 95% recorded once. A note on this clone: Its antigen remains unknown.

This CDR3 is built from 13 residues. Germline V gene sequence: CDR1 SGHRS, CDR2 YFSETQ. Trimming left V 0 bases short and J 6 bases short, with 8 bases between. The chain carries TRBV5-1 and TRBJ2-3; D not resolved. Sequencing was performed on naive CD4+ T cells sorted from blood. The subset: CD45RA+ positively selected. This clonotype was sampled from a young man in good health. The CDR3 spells CASSLDRVDTQYF. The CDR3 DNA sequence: TGCGCCAGCAGCTTGGACAGAGTGGATACGCAGTATTTT.